This TCR beta chain emerged from a study of shared T cell receptors in the human thymus. Sequencing used immunoSEQ multiplex PCR; TCRdb keeps in-frame clones, though not all of them. Here the sample spans just under 550,000 clones, approximately 80% being singletons. This clone was recorded once. The CDR3 length is 15 residues. J was trimmed by 10 bases and V by 5 bases; bases with no gene match: 10. Germline CDR1 and CDR2: KGHSH and LQKENI. The sample was also linked to a second study, of human thymus T cells. This second study says: Donors were healthy Finnish babies undergoing corrective operations for congenital heart defects. During corrective heart surgery, resections were taken, and the thymus tissue came from them. An apparent bias in V and J gene usage was seen in thymic and blood repertoires. In unrelated individuals, thymic repertoires overlapped highly, according to related research.

This sequence was found in a boy in the first two years of life with a congenital heart defect. What was sequenced was thymocytes. V and J are TRBV18 and TRBJ2-5; 13 nucleotides align to TRBD2. As DNA, the CDR3 is TGTGCCAGCTCATTAGGACTAGCGGGAGCCCGTATCCAGTACTTC. Amino acids: CASSLGLAGARIQYF.